This T cell receptor (beta chain) is from a study of T cell repertoires in cytomegalovirus infection. Germline V gene lookup returns CDR1 KGHDR and CDR2 SFDVKD. The CDR3 consists of 16 residues. Trimming at V came to 4 bases and at J to 3 bases, leaving 6 bases not matched to a gene. TCRdb re-called the reads through MiXCR, storing one row per CDR3 protein. This repertoire shows around 530,000 distinct CDR3 sequences, 26% found once; its top ten account for roughly an eighth. The TCR sequence derives from a human donor in good health (CMV status not recorded). Some clones in this sample may be carry-over from other donors' samples. Sequenced: PBMCs. The J gene is TRBJ2-2, the V gene TRBV24-1; 8 bases agree with TRBD1. CDR3 amino acids: CATSDPGGADTGELFF. Here the CDR3 DNA reads TGTGCCACCAGTGACCCAGGGGGCGCGGACACCGGGGAGCTGTTTTTT.